This entry concerns a single T cell receptor (beta chain). What it binds is not known. The data stem from a study of identical twins. Overall study results and limits: Abundant beta clonotypes from cord blood had fewer insertions, unlike memory repertoires, which showed none. Among out-of-frame alpha sequences shared by twins, low generation probability occurred in excess.

TCRdb reprocessed the 5' RACE reads via MiXCR and lists one record per CDR3 protein. The data show nearly 900,000 distinct CDR3 sequences, 10% to 15% seen once. Trimming cost V 3 bases and J 5 bases; bases outside gene matches: 13. The CDR3 covers 19 residues. The germline gives CDR1 SGHAT, CDR2 FQNNGV. These data also featured in a second study, about yellow fever vaccine responses in identical twins.

The V gene is TRBV11-2, the J gene TRBJ2-5, with 15 nucleotides matching TRBD2. Sequencing was performed on PBMCs. This TCR was sampled from a woman aged 18-29 years in good health. The CDR3 DNA sequence: TGTGCCAGCAGCTTCTACTACCTCGGACTAGCGGGGGGGCGTGAGACCCAGTACTTC. Amino acids: CASSFYYLGLAGGRETQYF. The whole variable domain, remainder taken from reference TRBV11-2 and TRBJ2-5, is EAGVAQSPRYKIIEKRQSVAFWCNPISGHATLYWYQQILGQGPKLLIQFQNNGVVDDSQLPKDRFSAERLKGVDSTLKIQPAKLEDSAVYLCASSFYYLGLAGGRETQYFGPGTRLLVL.